The source of this T cell receptor (beta chain) is a study of CD8+ T cells in alopecia areata listed by TCRdb under 2018. General notes on the study: In both human patients and the C3H/HeJ mouse model, the study applied high-throughput TCRbeta sequencing to look at T cell clonal expansion in alopecia areata. Amplification of TCRbeta CDR3 regions was done by immunoSEQ multiplex PCR using 35 Vbeta forward primers and 13 Jbeta reverse primers. Human TCRbeta sequencing covered scalp tissue and sorted CD4+ and CD8+ peripheral blood T cells from patchy and totalis/universalis alopecia areata patients and healthy controls. RNA came from the PAXgene miRNA kit for fixed scalp, the miRNeasy kit for PBMCs, and the RNeasy kit for mouse skin. Scalp clonality was compared among normal scalp (n=4), patchy alopecia areata scalp (n=8), and alopecia totalis/universalis scalp (n=8). What the authors observed across the whole study: Compared with normal scalp, lesional scalp had higher clonality and more expanded CD8+ clones, particularly in alopecia totalis/universalis, a pattern that suggests antigenic drive. Shared TCR sequences between patients were less evident than in mice, which may be partly attributable to HLA diversity in the patient population. Resident alphabeta T cells in normal human skin are also sequenced, complicating scalp TCR repertoire analysis, unlike mouse skin dominated by gammadelta T cells.

Turning to this clone: The specificity of this receptor is unknown. No base-level quality is on record; no much larger clone is a single base apart.

PBMCs were separated by density centrifugation and stained for CD3, CD4 and CD8, after which CD4+ and CD8+ T cells were sorted on a FACSAria. Scalp biopsies and blood samples were provided by unaffected controls. Receptor libraries were prepared by the immunoSEQ multiplex PCR assay. For TCR sequencing, RNA was extracted from every sample and reverse transcribed into cDNA to serve as template. First-strand cDNA was synthesized using SuperScript III with a 2:1 mix of oligo-dT and random hexamers. Amplification bias was assessed with a synthetic immune receptor repertoire, and residual bias was removed computationally. From the authors' description of their analysis: After raw reads were preprocessed to remove errors, the CDR3 was defined following IMGT conventions as running from the conserved cysteine to phenylalanine. Clonality was calculated as 1 minus Shannon entropy normalized by log2 of the number of productive unique TCRs. Whether scalp clones were CD4 or CD8 was inferred by matching scalp TCRbeta sequences against CD4 and CD8 repertoires sorted from blood. The clones in this table, taken by TCRdb from immuneACCESS, are in-frame only. Not every clone is retained; where verified, under half of the shortfall comes from an unresolved V gene, and the cause of the rest is unknown. The D gene and trimming were derived from the DNA, and the V and J assignments and clone size from that table. Counted in this sample were about 200,000 clones; around three fifths of them appeared once. The ten largest clones add up to approximately 4.9% of the sample.

The CDR3 contains 12 residues, cysteine and phenylalanine counted. Here the CDR3 DNA is all that survives: 36 bases in frame from base 1. CDR1 SEHNR and CDR2 FQNEAQ were looked up in the germline V gene (reference sequence). Between the V and J ends, shortened by 3 bases and 10 bases respectively, the junction contains 7 bases. The source of this sequence is a human donor in good health. Sequences were obtained from CD8+ T cells sorted from blood. The sequence is built from TRBV7-9 and TRBJ1-6; no D segment can be confidently identified. CDR3 sequence: CASSFPGSPLHF. The DNA is TGTGCCAGCAGCTTTCCAGGATCACCCCTCCACTTT.